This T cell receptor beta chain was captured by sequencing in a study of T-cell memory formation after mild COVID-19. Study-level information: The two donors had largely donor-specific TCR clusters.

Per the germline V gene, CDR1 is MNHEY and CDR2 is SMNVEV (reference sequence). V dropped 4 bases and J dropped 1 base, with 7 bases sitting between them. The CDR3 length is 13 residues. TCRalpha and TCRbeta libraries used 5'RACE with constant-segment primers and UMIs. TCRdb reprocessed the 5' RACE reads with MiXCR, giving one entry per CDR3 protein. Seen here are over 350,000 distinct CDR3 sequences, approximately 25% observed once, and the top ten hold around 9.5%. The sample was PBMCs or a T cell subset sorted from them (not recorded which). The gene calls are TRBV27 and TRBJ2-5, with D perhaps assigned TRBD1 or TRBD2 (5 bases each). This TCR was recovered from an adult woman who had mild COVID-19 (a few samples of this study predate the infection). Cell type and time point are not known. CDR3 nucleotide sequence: TGTGCCAGCAGTTACGGGACCCAAGAGACCCAGTACTTC. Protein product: CASSYGTQETQYF.